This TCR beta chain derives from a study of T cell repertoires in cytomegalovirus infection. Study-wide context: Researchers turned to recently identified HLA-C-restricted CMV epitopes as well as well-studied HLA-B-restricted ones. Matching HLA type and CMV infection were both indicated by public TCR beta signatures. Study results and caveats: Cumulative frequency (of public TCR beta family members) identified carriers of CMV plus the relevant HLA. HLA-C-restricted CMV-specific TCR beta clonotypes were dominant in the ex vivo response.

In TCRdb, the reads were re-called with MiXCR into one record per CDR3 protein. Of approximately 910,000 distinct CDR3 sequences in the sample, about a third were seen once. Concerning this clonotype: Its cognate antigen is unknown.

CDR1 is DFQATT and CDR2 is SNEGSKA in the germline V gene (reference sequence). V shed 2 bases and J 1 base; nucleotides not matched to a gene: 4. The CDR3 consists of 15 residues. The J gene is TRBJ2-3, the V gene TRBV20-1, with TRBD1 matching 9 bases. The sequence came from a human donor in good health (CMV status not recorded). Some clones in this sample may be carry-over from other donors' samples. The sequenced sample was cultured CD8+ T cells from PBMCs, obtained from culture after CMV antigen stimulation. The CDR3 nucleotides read TGCAGTGCTAGACACTGGACAGGGGGCACAGATACGCAGTATTTT. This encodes CSARHWTGGTDTQYF.